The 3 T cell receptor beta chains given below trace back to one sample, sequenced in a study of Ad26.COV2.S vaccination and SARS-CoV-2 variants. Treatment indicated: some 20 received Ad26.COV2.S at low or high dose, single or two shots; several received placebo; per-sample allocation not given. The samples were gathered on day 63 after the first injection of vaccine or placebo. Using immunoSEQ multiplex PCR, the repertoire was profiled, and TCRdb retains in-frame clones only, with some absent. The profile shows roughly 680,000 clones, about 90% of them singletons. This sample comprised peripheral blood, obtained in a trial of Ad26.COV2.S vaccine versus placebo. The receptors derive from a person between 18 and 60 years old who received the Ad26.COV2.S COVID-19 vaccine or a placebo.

The CDR3 DNA is TGTGCCAGCACAGGGATGGGTACGCAGTATTTT. Translating gives CASTGMGTQYF. The chain has TRBV6-5 and TRBJ2-3; D is perhaps TRBD1 (5 bases). This CDR3 contains 11 residues. Germline CDR1 MNHEY, CDR2 SVGAGI. Trimming pared 7 bases from V and 8 bases from J, leaving 10 bases between.

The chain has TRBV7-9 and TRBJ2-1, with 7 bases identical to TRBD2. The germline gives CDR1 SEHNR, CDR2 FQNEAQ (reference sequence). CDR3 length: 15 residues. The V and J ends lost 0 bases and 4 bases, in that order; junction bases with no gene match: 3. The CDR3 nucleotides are TGTGCCAGCAGCTTAGCCCTAGCGGAGTACAATGAGCAGTTCTTC. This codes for CASSLALAEYNEQFF.

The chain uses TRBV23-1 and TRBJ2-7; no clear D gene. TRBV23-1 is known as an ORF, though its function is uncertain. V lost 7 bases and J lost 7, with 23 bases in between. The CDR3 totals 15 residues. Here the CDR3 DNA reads TGCGCCAGCATCCCCCCCCGAGCCAAGAATGGGGAGCAGTACTTC. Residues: CASIPPRAKNGEQYF.